This T cell receptor beta chain was identified in a study of cytomegalovirus exposure and HLA in healthy donors. Libraries were prepared by immunoSEQ multiplex PCR; TCRdb keeps only in-frame clonotypes and omits some of them. This sample has about 180,000 clones, with about 87% found just once. The V gene end was trimmed by 4 bases and the J gene end by 6 bases; junction bases not matched to a gene: 7. CDR1 and CDR2 (germline): MGHRA, YSYEKL. This CDR3 region has 15 residues. Material: PBMCs. The receptor comes from a woman in her twenties or thirties in good health and CMV-seronegative. The chain is built from TRBV4-1 and TRBJ2-7, with 12 bases aligning to TRBD2. The CDR3 here is CASSLGLAGFSEQYF. The CDR3 DNA follows: TGCGCCAGCAGCCTCGGACTAGCGGGGTTCTCCGAGCAGTACTTC.